The 18 T cell receptor beta chains below come from one sample, sequenced in a study of blood T cell repertoires in COVID-19. Only in-frame clones appear in the TCRdb table, and some are missing; sequencing was by immunoSEQ multiplex PCR. The data show about 180,000 clones, over 75% seen once. Sequenced input: peripheral blood. The receptors here all came from a man between 60 and 75 years old with acute or convalescent COVID-19.

This chain links TRBV2 with TRBJ2-7; the D gene is possibly TRBD1 (6 bases). CDR1 and CDR2 (germline): SNHLY, FYNNEI. Trimming took 5 bases from V and 4 from J, leaving 9 bases between them. The CDR3 runs 12 residues. Here the CDR3 DNA reads TGTGCCAGCAGTACAGGGTTTTACGAGCAGTACTTC. This gives the protein CASSTGFYEQYF.

The V gene is TRBV7-9, the J gene TRBJ1-2; TRBD1 aligns across 10 bases. The CDR3 spans 15 residues. In germline, CDR1 is SEHNR, CDR2 FQNEAQ (reference sequence). V shed 4 bases and J 3 bases; nucleotides not matched to a gene: 5. In DNA form, the CDR3 reads TGTGCCAGCAGCTCACGACAGGGGGCAGACTATGGCTACACCTTC. Translating gives CASSSRQGADYGYTF.

This clone was counted a single time. The chain is built from TRBV5-1 and TRBJ2-3, with D maybe TRBD2 (6 bases). Germline CDR1 reads SGHRS; CDR2 reads YFSETQ. The CDR3 length is 13 residues. With 7 bases removed from V and 2 bases from J, the gap between germline ends came to 11 bases. The CDR3 sequence: CASDPGDTDTQYF. CDR3 DNA sequence: TGCGCCAGCGACCCGGGAGACACAGATACGCAGTATTTT.

A remark on this clone: Other DNA sequences in this sample translate to the same CDR3. The chain couples TRBV28 to TRBJ1-5; tentative D call: TRBD1 (5 bases). Trimming cost V 2 bases and J 2 bases, with 10 bases left between them. CDR1 and CDR2 from the germline V gene are MDHEN and SYDVKM. The CDR3 spans 15 residues. CDR3 sequence reads: CASSLGGVGNQPQHF. CDR3 nucleotide sequence: TGTGCCAGCAGTTTAGGGGGGGTGGGCAATCAGCCCCAGCATTTT.

The chain carries TRBV6-5 and TRBJ2-7, with D possibly being TRBD1 (6 bases). The CDR3 loop spans 15 amino acids. Germline V gene sequence: CDR1 MNHEY, CDR2 SVGAGI. V shed 5 bases and J shed 3 bases, with 17 bases lying between them. As DNA, the CDR3 is TGTGCCAGCAGTCTTCAAACAGGGAACTACTACGAGCAGTACTTC. Protein sequence: CASSLQTGNYYEQYF.

The DNA of the CDR3 is TGTGCTAGTGGTCCATACAGGGTGCCCTACGAGCAGTACTTC. Amino acids: CASGPYRVPYEQYF. The chain combines TRBV12-5 with TRBJ2-7; D possibly corresponds to TRBD1 (6 bases). In germline, CDR1 is LGHNT, CDR2 FRNRAP. CDR3 length equals 14 residues. Trimming cost V 5 bases and J 2 bases, with 13 bases left between them.

The chain carries TRBV25-1 and TRBJ2-3; 8 nucleotides agree with TRBD1. Germline lookup yields CDR1 MGHDK and CDR2 SYGVNS. The CDR3 loop spans 15 amino acids. Trimming took 3 bases from V and 2 from J; bases not matched to a gene: 4. The CDR3 sequence is CASSEPTGATDTQYF. The CDR3 nucleotides read TGTGCCAGCAGTGAGCCGACAGGGGCCACAGATACGCAGTATTTT.

The chain employs TRBV7-9 and TRBJ2-7; TRBD1 matches at 11 bases. CDR1 is SEHNR, CDR2 FQNEAQ, per germline (reference sequence). J was trimmed by 7 bases and V by 4 bases; bases with no gene match: 3. The CDR3 runs to 13 residues. This CDR3 reads CASSSGTGGEQYF. CDR3 DNA sequence: TGTGCCAGCAGCTCCGGGACAGGGGGAGAGCAGTACTTC. The full variable domain, with the rest looked up from reference TRBV7-9 and TRBJ2-7, is DTGVSQNPRHKITKRGQNVTFRCDPISEHNRLYWYRQTLGQGPEFLTYFQNEAQLEKSRLLSDRFSAERPKGSFSTLEIQRTEQGDSAMYLCASSSGTGGEQYFGPGTRLTVT.

The chain recombines TRBV6-2 or TRBV6-3 with TRBJ2-1; 9 nucleotides agree with TRBD2. Germline V lookup: CDR1 MNHEY, CDR2 SVGEGT. This CDR3 comprises 18 residues. J gave up 7 bases and V 6 bases, and 19 bases lay outside the gene matches. CDR3 in DNA: TGTGCCAGCAGCCGACCGGGACTAGCTCAGAGGCGGTCGAATGAGCAGTTCTTC. Protein sequence: CASSRPGLAQRRSNEQFF.

For this clone: At one end the junction does not follow the germline gene, possibly because of a read error. The rearrangement uses TRBV7-3 and TRBJ1-6; possibly TRBD1 for D (5 bases). This CDR3 has 14 amino acids. CDR1 is SGHTA, CDR2 FQGTGA, per germline. For the CDR3, the DNA is TGTGCCAGCAGCTTACAGGGAGGTAATTCACCCCTCTACTTT. This gives the protein CASSLQGGNSPLYF.

The J gene is TRBJ2-3, the V gene TRBV7-3; tentative D call: TRBD2 (5 bases). V was pared by 4 bases and J by 11 bases, with 19 bases between. The germline V gene has CDR1 SGHTA and CDR2 FQGTGA. There are 14 residues in the CDR3. Here the CDR3 DNA reads TGTGCCAGCAGCTCAGGACGGAGGAGAGATGAGCAGTATTTT. This translates into CASSSGRRRDEQYF.

The chain uses TRBV2 and TRBJ2-1; TRBD2 might be the D (6 bases). Trimming removed 6 bases at V and 2 bases at J, with 17 bases between. The CDR3 runs to 16 residues. Germline-derived CDR1 and CDR2 are SNHLY and FYNNEI. CDR3 protein: CASSARGRGPYNEQFF. The DNA for the CDR3 is TGTGCCAGCAGCGCCCGGGGGAGAGGCCCCTACAATGAGCAGTTCTTC.

V is TRBV30 and J is TRBJ1-6; a possible D gene is TRBD1 (5 bases). From germline, CDR1 is GTSNPN and CDR2 SVGIG (reference sequence). The CDR3 extends over 14 amino acids. V lost 4 bases to trimming and J lost 7 bases, with 14 bases between them. The CDR3 DNA sequence: TGTGCCTGGACTCTCTCAGGGAGGAATTCACCCCTCCACTTT. Translated, it gives CAWTLSGRNSPLHF.

The rearrangement joins TRBV15 to TRBJ2-2; 10 bases match TRBD1. Looked up from germline, CDR1 is LNHNV and CDR2 is YYDKDF (reference sequence). The CDR3 has 14 amino acids. Trimming removed 5 bases from V and 6 bases from J; junction bases left unmatched: 3. CDR3 sequence reads: CATSGQGEAGELFF. The CDR3 coding sequence is TGTGCCACCAGCGGACAGGGGGAGGCCGGGGAGCTGTTTTTT.

This clone was picked up a small number of times. The V and J genes are TRBV27 and TRBJ1-6; tentatively, D is TRBD1 (5 bases). The CDR3 extends over 16 amino acids. Germline CDR1 reads MNHEY; CDR2 reads SMNVEV (reference sequence). V was cut by 2 bases and J by 5 bases, with 13 bases left in between. DNA of the CDR3: TGTGCCAGCAGTTTACAGAGGGGACTAGATAATTCACCCCTCCACTTT. It is translated as CASSLQRGLDNSPLHF.

The CDR3 DNA reads as TGTGCCAGCAGCCATAATGGCCGCGGGAACACCGGGGAGCTGTTTTTT. Its protein is CASSHNGRGNTGELFF. The V call is TRBV3-1 (or the pseudogene TRBV3-2), the J call TRBJ2-2; D gene uncertain. V lost 3 bases and J lost 1, with 12 bases in between. The V gene's germline CDR1 is LGHDT and CDR2 YNNKEL (reference sequence). The CDR3 is made up of 16 amino acids.

The J gene is TRBJ2-1, the V gene TRBV5-1; 10 bases line up with TRBD2. Germline lookup yields CDR1 SGHRS and CDR2 YFSETQ. Trimming at V came to 4 bases and at J to 6 bases, leaving 7 bases not matched to a gene. CDR3 size: 15 residues. The CDR3 region is CASSLGTSAGNEQFF. CDR3 bases: TGCGCCAGCAGCCTCGGGACTAGCGCGGGCAATGAGCAGTTCTTC. The full variable domain, completed using reference TRBV5-1 and TRBJ2-1, is KAGVTQTPRYLIKTRGQQVTLSCSPISGHRSVSWYQQTPGQGLQFLFEYFSETQRNKGNFPGRFSGRQFSNSRSEMNVSTLELGDSALYLCASSLGTSAGNEQFFGPGTRLTVL.

On this clone itself: This CDR3 is also generated by other DNA sequences in the sample. V gene TRBV28 combines with J gene TRBJ2-7, with D possibly matching TRBD2 (6 bases). In germline, CDR1 is MDHEN, CDR2 SYDVKM. Trimming removed 6 bases from V and 4 bases from J, with 7 bases in between. This CDR3 comprises 11 residues. The CDR3 loop is CASRGGYEQYF. The DNA of the CDR3 is TGTGCCAGCAGGGGGGGTTACGAGCAGTACTTC. Together with reference TRBV28 and TRBJ2-7, the CDR3 gives the full variable domain: DVKVTQSSRYLVKRTGEKVFLECVQDMDHENMFWYRQDPGLGLRLIYFSYDVKMKEKGDIPEGYSVSREKKERFSLILESASTNQTSMYLCASRGGYEQYFGPGTRLTVT.